This T cell receptor beta chain was sequenced in a study of T cell responses to AZD1222 COVID-19 vaccine. Study-wide findings and caveats: The study found Spike-specific TCR breadth and depth rose after two AZD1222 doses. Reportedly, close to half of spike-specific TCRs are directed against unmutated variant regions. Among vaccine-associated CD4 TCRs, coverage spanned spike, with dominance at 160-218 and 743-854.

Concerning this clone: Its antigen remains unknown.

The data were produced by immunoSEQ multiplex PCR, yet TCRdb's version contains in-frame clones alone and is incomplete. The table has over 130,000 clones, about 90% seen once. The CDR3 extends over 16 amino acids. With 3 bases removed from V and 5 bases from J, the gap between germline ends came to 17 bases. Germline lookup yields CDR1 LGHNA and CDR2 YSLEER. This rearrangement joins TRBV4-3 to TRBJ2-1; a possible D gene is TRBD2 (7 bases). This clonotype was obtained from an adult who received the AZD1222 COVID-19 vaccine. The source material was peripheral blood, sampled 28 days after the second AZD1222 dose. The CDR3 DNA is TGCGCCAGCAGCCAGAGGCTGGAGGGGGGGCACAATGAGCAGTTCTTC. Translating it yields CASSQRLEGGHNEQFF.